This T cell receptor (beta chain) emerged from a study of regulatory dendritic cells for organ transplantation. General observations from the study: Among resting subsets, memory CD8+ cells contained the most alloreactive clonotypes.

Note on this clone: The target antigen is unknown.

The table came from immunoSEQ multiplex PCR; TCRdb's copy has only in-frame clones and leaves some out. The table records fewer than 5,000 clones, 60% to 85% of them present only once. Sorted subsets were CFSE-labeled and cultured approximately 5 days with allogeneic dendritic cells. Memory T cells were CD45RO+, naive were CD45RA+, sorted by FACS. The source of this sequence is a human donor in good health. The sequencing sample was made of memory CD8+ T cells from blood cultured with dendritic cells. The subset was: CD45RO+ memory T cells.

The CDR3 region is CASSPLSENEQFF. The CDR3 nucleotides read TGTGCCAGCAGCCCTCTTAGCGAGAATGAGCAGTTCTTC. The V gene is TRBV6-6, the J gene TRBJ2-1; tentatively, D is TRBD2 (5 bases). Germline V gene data show CDR1 as MNHNY and CDR2 as SVGAGI (reference sequence). Between the trimmed V and J ends, which lost 6 bases and 7 bases, there was a span of 13 bases. The CDR3 covers 13 residues.